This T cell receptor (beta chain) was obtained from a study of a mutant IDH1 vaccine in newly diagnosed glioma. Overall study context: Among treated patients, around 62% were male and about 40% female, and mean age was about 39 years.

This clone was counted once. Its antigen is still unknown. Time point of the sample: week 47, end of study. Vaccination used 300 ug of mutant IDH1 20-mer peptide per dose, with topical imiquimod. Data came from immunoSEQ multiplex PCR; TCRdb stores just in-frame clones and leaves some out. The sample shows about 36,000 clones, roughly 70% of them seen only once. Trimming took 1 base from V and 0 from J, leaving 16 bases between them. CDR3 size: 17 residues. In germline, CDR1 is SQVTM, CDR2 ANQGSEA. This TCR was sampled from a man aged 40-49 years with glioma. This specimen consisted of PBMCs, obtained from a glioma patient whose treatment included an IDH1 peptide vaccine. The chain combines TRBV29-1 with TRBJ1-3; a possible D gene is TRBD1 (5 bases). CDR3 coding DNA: TGCAGCGTTGAAGCCGGGGGGGGACCCGGCTCTGGAAACACCATATATTTT. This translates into CSVEAGGGPGSGNTIYF.